This T cell receptor (beta chain) was sequenced in a study of T cell responses to AZD1222 COVID-19 vaccine. Per the germline V gene, CDR1 is MNHEY and CDR2 is SVGAGI. This CDR3 contains 14 residues. V shed 6 bases and J shed 4 bases, with 15 bases lying between them. Assay: immunoSEQ multiplex PCR; the TCRdb copy retains only in-frame clones and omits some. The sample carries about 260,000 clones, more than 85% recorded once. The chain is built from TRBV6-5 and TRBJ2-5; D may be TRBD2 (6 bases). Sequenced material: peripheral blood, taken on day 0 of AZD1222 vaccination. The TCR originated in an adult in good health. CDR3 region: CASRDSLGGETQYF. The CDR3 nucleotides read TGTGCCAGCAGAGACAGTTTGGGGGGAGAGACCCAGTACTTC.